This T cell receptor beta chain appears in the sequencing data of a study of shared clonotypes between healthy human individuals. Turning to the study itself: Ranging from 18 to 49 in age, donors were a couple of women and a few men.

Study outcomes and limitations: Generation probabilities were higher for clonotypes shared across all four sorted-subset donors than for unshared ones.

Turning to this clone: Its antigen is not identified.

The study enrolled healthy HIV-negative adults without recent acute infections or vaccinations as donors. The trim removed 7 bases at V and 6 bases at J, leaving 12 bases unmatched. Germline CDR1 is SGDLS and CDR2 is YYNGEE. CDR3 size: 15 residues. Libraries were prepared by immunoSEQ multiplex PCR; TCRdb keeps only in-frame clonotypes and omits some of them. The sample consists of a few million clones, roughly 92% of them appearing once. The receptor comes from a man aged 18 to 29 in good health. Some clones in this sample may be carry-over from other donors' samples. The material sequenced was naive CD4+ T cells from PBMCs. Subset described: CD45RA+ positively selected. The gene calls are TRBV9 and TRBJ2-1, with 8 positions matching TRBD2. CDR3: CASATAGVPINEQFF. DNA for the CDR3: TGTGCCAGCGCAACAGCGGGAGTCCCCATCAATGAGCAGTTCTTC.